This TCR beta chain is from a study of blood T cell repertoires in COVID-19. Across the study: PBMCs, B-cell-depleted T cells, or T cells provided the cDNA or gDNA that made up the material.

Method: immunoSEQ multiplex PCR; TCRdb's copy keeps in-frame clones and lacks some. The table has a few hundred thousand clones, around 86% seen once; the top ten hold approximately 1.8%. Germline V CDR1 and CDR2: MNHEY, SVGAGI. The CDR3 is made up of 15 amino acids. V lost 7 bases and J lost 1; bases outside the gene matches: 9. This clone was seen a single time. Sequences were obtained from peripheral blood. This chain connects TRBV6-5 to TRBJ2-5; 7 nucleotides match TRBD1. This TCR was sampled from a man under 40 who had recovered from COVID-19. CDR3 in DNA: TGTGCCAGCATTGGGACAGTCCAAGTCCAAGAGACCCAGTACTTC. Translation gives CASIGTVQVQETQYF.